The 23 T cell receptor beta chains in this list originate from one sample, sequenced in a study of PD-1 blockade in mismatch repair-deficient tumors. Sequencing used immunoSEQ multiplex PCR; TCRdb keeps in-frame clones, though not all of them. The sample carries around 25,000 clones, roughly 83% recorded once. The sample here was PBMCs, taken before pembrolizumab treatment. Receptors were obtained from an adult with mismatch repair-deficient cancer.

V gene TRBV5-1 combines with J gene TRBJ2-6; 8 bases are shared with TRBD1. The CDR3 totals 21 residues. In germline, CDR1 is SGHRS, CDR2 YFSETQ. Unmatched junction bases numbered 17, after V lost 1 base and J lost 2 bases. The CDR3 coding sequence is TGCGCCAGCAGCTTGTCTAGGACAGGGAAGGAATTCTTAGCTGGGGCCAACGTCCTGACTTTC. This sequence encodes CASSLSRTGKEFLAGANVLTF.

This rearrangement joins TRBV7-9 to TRBJ2-1; 11 nucleotides agree with TRBD2. Germline V lookup: CDR1 SEHNR, CDR2 FQNEAQ (reference sequence). J lost 3 bases, V lost 7 bases, and 5 bases had no gene match. This CDR3 contains 15 residues. The CDR3 nucleotides are TGTGCCAGCACCTTGGGACTAGCGGTCTACAATGAGCAGTTCTTC. Protein product: CASTLGLAVYNEQFF.

The chain employs TRBV7-9 and TRBJ1-1; D might be TRBD1 (5 bases). The germline V and J ends were trimmed by 5 bases and 6 bases, with 13 bases remaining between them. The V gene's germline CDR1 is SEHNR and CDR2 FQNEAQ (reference sequence). The CDR3 runs to 13 residues. CDR3 residues: CASSGGTEPEAFF. The CDR3 coding sequence is TGTGCCAGCAGCGGGGGGACTGAGCCTGAAGCTTTCTTT.

The chain couples TRBV27 to TRBJ2-2; 7 bases map to TRBD2. The CDR3 is 15 amino acids. Trimming cost V 5 bases and J 3 bases; bases outside gene matches: 6. Germline V gene lookup returns CDR1 MNHEY and CDR2 SMNVEV (reference sequence). The CDR3 DNA reads as TGTGCCAGCAGTCTAAAGCGGGGACACACCGGGGAGCTGTTTTTT. Translating gives CASSLKRGHTGELFF.

The chain combines TRBV5-1 with TRBJ1-6; 9 bases are a match to TRBD1. V dropped 4 bases and J dropped 10; count of bases not matched to a gene: 6. The CDR3 consists of 14 residues. Per germline, CDR1 SGHRS and CDR2 YFSETQ. CDR3: CASSLLDRGSPLHF. Here the CDR3 DNA reads TGCGCCAGCAGCCTATTGGACAGGGGATCACCCCTCCACTTT. Filled out from reference TRBV5-1 and TRBJ1-6, the complete variable domain reads KAGVTQTPRYLIKTRGQQVTLSCSPISGHRSVSWYQQTPGQGLQFLFEYFSETQRNKGNFPGRFSGRQFSNSRSEMNVSTLELGDSALYLCASSLLDRGSPLHFGNGTRLTVT.

The V call is TRBV10-3, the J call TRBJ2-7; 10 nucleotides align to TRBD2. V dropped 6 bases and J dropped 2; count of bases not matched to a gene: 7. CDR3 size: 15 residues. Germline V lookup: CDR1 ENHRY, CDR2 SYGVKD. In DNA, the CDR3 is TGTGCCATCAGGAACCCCCTAGCGGGAGCCTACGAGCAGTACTTC. It encodes CAIRNPLAGAYEQYF.

The table lists this clone with a count of one. The rearrangement links TRBV10-3 to TRBJ2-1, with TRBD2 identical over 7 bases. The trim removed 3 bases at V and 1 base at J, leaving 6 bases unmatched. The CDR3 extends over 16 amino acids. CDR1 and CDR2 (germline): ENHRY, SYGVKD. CDR3 nucleotide sequence: TGTGCCATCAGTGAAGTGCTAGCGGCGTCCTACAATGAGCAGTTCTTC. Residues: CAISEVLAASYNEQFF.

V and J are TRBV4-2 and TRBJ2-7; 15 nucleotides agree with TRBD2. Germline CDR1 and CDR2: LGHNA and YNFKEQ. V lost 4 bases to trimming and J lost 6 bases; unmatched junction nucleotides: 13. The CDR3 covers 18 residues. This CDR3 reads CASSLKSGLAGGQVEQYF. DNA for the CDR3: TGTGCCAGCAGCCTTAAATCCGGACTAGCGGGAGGGCAGGTCGAGCAGTACTTC.

The rearrangement joins TRBV7-6 to TRBJ1-3, with no clear D. Looked up from germline, CDR1 is SGHVS and CDR2 is FNYEAQ. The CDR3 spans 16 residues. Deletions cut 3 bases from V and 0 bases from J, with 12 bases between. The CDR3 bases are TGTGCCAGCAGCTTGGGCCCAAACTTCTCTGGAAACACCATATATTTT. Amino acid sequence: CASSLGPNFSGNTIYF.

This rearrangement joins TRBV6-6 to TRBJ2-1; TRBD2 agrees at 10 bases. In germline, CDR1 is MNHNY, CDR2 SVGAGI (reference sequence). The ends lost 4 bases at V and 9 bases at J; junction bases unmatched: 6. The CDR3 contains 14 residues. CDR3 DNA: TGTGCCAGCAGTTCGGCTAGCGGGAGCCTTGAGCAGTTCTTC. Translation gives CASSSASGSLEQFF.

The chain has TRBV28 and TRBJ1-2, with D possibly being TRBD1 (6 bases). Germline lookup yields CDR1 MDHEN and CDR2 SYDVKM. Trimming removed 5 bases from V and 6 bases from J, with 19 bases in between. The CDR3 spans 15 residues. For the CDR3, the DNA is TGTGCCAGCAGTGCCCTTCGAGGGGGGAGGGATGGCTACACCTTC. It is translated as CASSALRGGRDGYTF.

The chain uses TRBV5-1 and TRBJ1-2; D might be TRBD1 (5 bases). Trimming removed 2 bases from V and 7 bases from J, with 15 bases in between. This CDR3 is built from 14 residues. Germline CDR1 and CDR2: SGHRS and YFSETQ. Here the CDR3 reads CASSLSQGDSGYTF. Here the CDR3 DNA reads TGCGCCAGCAGCTTAAGTCAGGGTGACTCTGGCTACACCTTC.

The chain joins TRBV9 to TRBJ2-7; D perhaps matches TRBD2 (6 bases). Trimming took 0 bases from V and 7 from J, leaving 20 bases between them. Germline lookup yields CDR1 SGDLS and CDR2 YYNGEE. The CDR3 runs 16 residues. This chain's CDR3 is CASSVGGDGSFGEQYF. Here the CDR3 DNA reads TGTGCCAGCAGCGTAGGGGGAGACGGGAGCTTCGGGGAGCAGTACTTC.

The V call is TRBV7-2, the J call TRBJ1-3; 7 bases line up with TRBD1. CDR3 length: 14 residues. After removal of 4 bases from V and 4 bases from J, the junction contained 4 bases not matched to a gene. Germline-derived CDR1 and CDR2 are SGHTA and FQGNSA. The CDR3 DNA follows: TGTGCCAGCAGCTCAGCGGGACAGGGAAACACCATATATTTT. Its translation: CASSSAGQGNTIYF. The whole variable domain, remainder taken from reference TRBV7-2 and TRBJ1-3, is GAGVSQSPSNKVTEKGKDVELRCDPISGHTALYWYRQSLGQGLEFLIYFQGNSAPDKSGLPSDRFSAERTGGSVSTLTIQRTQQEDSAVYLCASSSAGQGNTIYFGEGSWLTVV.

The J gene is TRBJ2-6, the V gene TRBV15; 7 bases line up with TRBD1. The CDR3 spans 18 residues. J gave up 0 bases and V 1 base, and 6 bases lay outside the gene matches. Germline CDR1 reads LNHNV; CDR2 reads YYDKDF (reference sequence). Written as DNA, the CDR3 is TGTGCCACCAGCAGAGGGCGACAGGGAGTCTCTGGGGCCAACGTCCTGACTTTC. Its translation: CATSRGRQGVSGANVLTF.

The rearrangement uses TRBV11-1 and TRBJ2-1; D is undetermined. CDR1 SGHAT and CDR2 FQDESV come from the germline V gene (reference sequence). Trimming cost V 1 base and J 8 bases, with 15 bases left between them. The CDR3 is 15 amino acids. The CDR3 spells CASSLGDRPRDEQFF. The CDR3 nucleotides read TGTGCCAGCAGCTTAGGCGACCGTCCTCGGGATGAGCAGTTCTTC.

This clone was observed once. This chain links TRBV12-2 with TRBJ2-5; the D call TRBD1 from the table was never checked on the DNA. TRBV12-2 is reported as a pseudogene. The CDR3 spans 16 residues. As DNA, the CDR3 is TGTGCAAGTCGCTTATTATCGGACAGGGTATTAGAGACCCAGTACTTC. Translated, it gives CASRLLSDRVLETQYF.

The chain combines TRBV18 with TRBJ1-3, with a possible D match to TRBD1 (6 bases). The V end was cut by 3 bases, the J end by 4 bases, with 10 bases between. Germline CDR1 reads KGHSH; CDR2 reads LQKENI. The CDR3 loop spans 14 amino acids. The CDR3 DNA sequence: TGTGCCAGCTCACCTACTACAGGGGGAAACACCATATATTTT. Amino acid sequence: CASSPTTGGNTIYF.

The chain couples TRBV7-6 to TRBJ2-1; D is perhaps TRBD2 (5 bases). Trimming left V 4 bases short and J 8 bases short, with 12 bases between. CDR1 SGHVS and CDR2 FNYEAQ come from the germline V gene. CDR3 length: 13 amino acids. The CDR3 spells CASSSADWHEQFF. As DNA, the CDR3 is TGTGCCAGCAGCTCGGCGGACTGGCATGAGCAGTTCTTC.

The chain employs TRBV28 and TRBJ2-7; possibly TRBD2 for D (6 bases). CDR3 size: 13 residues. Trimming removed 8 bases at V and 4 bases at J, with 15 bases between. CDR1 and CDR2 (germline): MDHEN, SYDVKM. CDR3 nucleotide sequence: TGTGCCAGCTTATCCGGGAGTGCTTACGAGCAGTACTTC. Residues: CASLSGSAYEQYF. The variable domain in full, with the rest retrieved from reference TRBV28 and TRBJ2-7, is DVKVTQSSRYLVKRTGEKVFLECVQDMDHENMFWYRQDPGLGLRLIYFSYDVKMKEKGDIPEGYSVSREKKERFSLILESASTNQTSMYLCASLSGSAYEQYFGPGTRLTVT.

The CDR3 DNA sequence: TGTGCCAGCAGTTACCGGGAGATCGATACGCAGTATTTT. Translated, it gives CASSYREIDTQYF. The rearrangement uses TRBV6-5 and TRBJ2-3; D is perhaps TRBD2 (6 bases). CDR3 length equals 13 residues. V dropped 2 bases and J dropped 6 bases, with 9 bases sitting between them. The V gene's germline CDR1 is MNHEY and CDR2 SVGAGI.

The V and J genes are TRBV2 and TRBJ2-1; D is perhaps TRBD2 (5 bases). The germline CDR1 and CDR2 sequences are SNHLY and FYNNEI. V was trimmed by 7 bases and J by 10 bases, leaving 17 bases between them. This CDR3 region has 13 residues. CDR3 coding DNA: TGTGCCAGCAATCTAATGGCCGGCGGGGAGCAGTTCTTC. Translation: CASNLMAGGEQFF.

The chain links TRBV9 to TRBJ2-7; 14 bases agree with TRBD2. Germline values: CDR1 SGDLS, CDR2 YYNGEE. V trimming: 3 bases; J trimming: 4 bases; junction bases outside the gene matches: 3. This CDR3 region has 15 residues. CDR3 in DNA: TGTGCCAGCAGCGCGGGACTAGCGGGAGTTTACGAGCAGTACTTC. This sequence encodes CASSAGLAGVYEQYF.